One T cell receptor beta chain is described in this entry. The data derive from a study of control samples from healthy donors and cancer patients. The method was immunoSEQ multiplex PCR; TCRdb's version includes in-frame clones alone and lacks a portion of them. Of roughly 93,000 clones detected, about 88% appear once; the ten largest clones hold about 9.5%. The CDR3 has 15 amino acids. Germline CDR1 WSHSY, CDR2 SAAADI. The J segment lost 4 bases and the V segment lost 2 bases, leaving 7 bases of the junction unmatched. The source material was PBMCs. The chain links TRBV10-2 to TRBJ1-2; 7 bases are a match to TRBD1. This receptor was obtained from a woman aged 45-65 years with colorectal cancer. The CDR3 here is CASSETRGLGYGYTF. DNA for the CDR3: TGCGCCAGCAGTGAGACAAGGGGGCTAGGCTATGGCTACACCTTC.